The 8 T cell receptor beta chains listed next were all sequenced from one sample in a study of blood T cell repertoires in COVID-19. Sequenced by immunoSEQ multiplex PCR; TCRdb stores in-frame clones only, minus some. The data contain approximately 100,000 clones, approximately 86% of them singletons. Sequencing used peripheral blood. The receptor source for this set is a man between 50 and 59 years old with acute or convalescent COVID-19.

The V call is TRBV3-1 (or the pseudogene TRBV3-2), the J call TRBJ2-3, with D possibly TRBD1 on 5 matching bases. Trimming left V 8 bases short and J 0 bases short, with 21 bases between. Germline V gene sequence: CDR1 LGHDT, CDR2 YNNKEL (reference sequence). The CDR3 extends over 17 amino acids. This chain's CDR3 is CASSIKRPQASTDTQYF. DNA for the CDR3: TGTGCCAGCTCAATAAAACGTCCACAGGCTAGCACAGATACGCAGTATTTT.

CDR3 nucleotide sequence: TGCGCCAGCAGCCAAGCCCTCTCTCCAGGGCGTTCGGAGACCCAGTACTTC. Protein sequence: CASSQALSPGRSETQYF. This rearrangement joins TRBV4-1 to TRBJ2-5; tentatively, D is TRBD1 (5 bases). This CDR3 is 17 amino acids long. Between the trimmed V and J ends, which lost 1 base and 5 bases, there was a span of 20 bases. Looked up from germline, CDR1 is MGHRA and CDR2 is YSYEKL.

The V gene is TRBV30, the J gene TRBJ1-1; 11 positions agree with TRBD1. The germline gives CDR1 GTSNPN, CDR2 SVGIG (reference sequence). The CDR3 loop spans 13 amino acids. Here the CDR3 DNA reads TGTGCATGTAACCGGGGACAGGGGGGAATAGCTTTCTTT. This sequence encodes CACNRGQGGIAFF.

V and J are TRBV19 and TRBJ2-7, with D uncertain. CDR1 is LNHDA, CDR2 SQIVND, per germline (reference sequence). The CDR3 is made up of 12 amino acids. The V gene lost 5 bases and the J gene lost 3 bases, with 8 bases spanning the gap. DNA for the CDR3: TGTGCCAGTAGTCCCCCCAGCTACGAGCAGTACTTC. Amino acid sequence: CASSPPSYEQYF.

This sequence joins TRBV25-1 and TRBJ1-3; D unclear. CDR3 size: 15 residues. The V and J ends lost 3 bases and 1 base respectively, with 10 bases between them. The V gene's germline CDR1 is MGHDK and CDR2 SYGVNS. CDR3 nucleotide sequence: TGTGCCAGCAGTGATGCGGCGTCGTCTGGAAACACCATATATTTT. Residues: CASSDAASSGNTIYF.

CDR3 loop: CASSEDRGRVDTEAFF. The CDR3 DNA reads TGTGCCAGCAGTGAGGACAGGGGGCGCGTGGACACTGAAGCTTTCTTT. The chain employs TRBV2 and TRBJ1-1; TRBD1 matches at 11 bases. J was trimmed by 3 bases and V by 3 bases; bases with no gene match: 6. Germline V gene data show CDR1 as SNHLY and CDR2 as FYNNEI. There are 16 residues in the CDR3. Drawing the rest from reference TRBV2 and TRBJ1-1, the complete variable domain is EPEVTQTPSHQVTQMGQEVILRCVPISNHLYFYWYRQILGQKVEFLVSFYNNEISEKSEIFDDQFSVERPDGSNFTLKIRSTKLEDSAMYFCASSEDRGRVDTEAFFGQGTRLTVV.

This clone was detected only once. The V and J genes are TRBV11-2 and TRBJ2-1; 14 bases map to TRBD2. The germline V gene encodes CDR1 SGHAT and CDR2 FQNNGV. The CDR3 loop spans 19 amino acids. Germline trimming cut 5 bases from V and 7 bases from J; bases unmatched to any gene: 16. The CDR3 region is CASSPDPTSGRALENEQFF. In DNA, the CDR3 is TGTGCCAGCAGCCCCGACCCGACTAGCGGGAGGGCCTTAGAGAATGAGCAGTTCTTC.

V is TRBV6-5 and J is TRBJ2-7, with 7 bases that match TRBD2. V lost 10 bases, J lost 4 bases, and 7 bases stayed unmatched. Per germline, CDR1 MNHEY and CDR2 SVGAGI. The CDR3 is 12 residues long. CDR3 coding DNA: TGTGCCATCGAGACTAGCTGGTACGAGCAGTACTTC. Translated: CAIETSWYEQYF.